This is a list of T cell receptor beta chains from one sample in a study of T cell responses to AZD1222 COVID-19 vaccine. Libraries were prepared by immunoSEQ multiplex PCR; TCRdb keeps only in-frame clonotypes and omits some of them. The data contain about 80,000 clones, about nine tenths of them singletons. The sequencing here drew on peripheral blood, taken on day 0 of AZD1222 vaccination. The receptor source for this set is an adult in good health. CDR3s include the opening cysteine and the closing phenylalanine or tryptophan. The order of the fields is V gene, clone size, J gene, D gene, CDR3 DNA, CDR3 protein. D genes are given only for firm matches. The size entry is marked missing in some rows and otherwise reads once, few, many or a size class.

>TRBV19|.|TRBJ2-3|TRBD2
TGTGCCAGTAGTATAGAATCGCCTAGCGGGGGGGATACGCAGTATTTT
CASSIESPSGGDTQYF
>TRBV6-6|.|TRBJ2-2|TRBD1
TGTGCCAGCAGTCAAACCCAATCAGGGGGAAGAGCCGGGGAGCTGTTTTTT
CASSQTQSGGRAGELFF
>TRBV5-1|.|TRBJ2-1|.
TGCGCCAGCAGCTCCCAATCCTACAATGAGCAGTTCTTC
CASSSQSYNEQFF
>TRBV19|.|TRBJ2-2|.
TGTGCCAGTAGTCCGATGTCTAGCCTCGCCGGGGAGCTGTTTTTT
CASSPMSSLAGELFF
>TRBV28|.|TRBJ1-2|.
TGTGCCAGCAGCTTAGCAGGGGCGAACTATGGCTACACCTTC
CASSLAGANYGYTF
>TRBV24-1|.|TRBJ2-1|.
TGTGCCACCAGTCTGGGATACAATGAGCAGTTCTTC
CATSLGYNEQFF
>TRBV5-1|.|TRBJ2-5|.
TGCGCCAGCAGCTTGGGGCAGGACCAAGAGACCCAGTACTTC
CASSLGQDQETQYF
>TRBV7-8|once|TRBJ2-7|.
TGTGCCAGCAGCTTAGGGGGGTCGGATAGCGGGCAGTACTTC
CASSLGGSDSGQYF
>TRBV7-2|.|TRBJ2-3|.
TGTGCCAGCAGCTTCCCGGGTCCCTACACGCAGTATTTT
CASSFPGPYTQYF
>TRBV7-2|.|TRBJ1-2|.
TGTGCCAGCAGCTTAGCACCTCTCTCTGTCTATGGCTACACCTTC
CASSLAPLSVYGYTF
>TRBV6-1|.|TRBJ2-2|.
TGTGCCAGCAGTTCCGGACATAACACCGGGGAGCTGTTTTTT
CASSSGHNTGELFF
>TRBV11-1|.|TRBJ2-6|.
TGTGCCAGCAGTTCTGGGGCCAACGTCCTGACTTTC
CASSSGANVLTF
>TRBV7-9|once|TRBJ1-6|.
TGTGCCAGCAGCTTACTCAACTCCTATAATTCACCCCTCCACTTT
CASSLLNSYNSPLHF
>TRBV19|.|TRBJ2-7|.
TGTGCCAGTAGTGATCGGGGCGGGACCTACGAGCAGTACTTC
CASSDRGGTYEQYF
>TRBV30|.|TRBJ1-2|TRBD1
TGTGCCGCAGGGGGCTCTGGCTACACCTTC
CAAGGSGYTF
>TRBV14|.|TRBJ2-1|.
TGTGCCAGCAGCCATTTTCGGTCTATAAGGGGTATCAATGAGCAGTTCTTC
CASSHFRSIRGINEQFF
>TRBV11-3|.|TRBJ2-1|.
TGTGCCAGCAGCCCCAGTGGGGGCGGGAGAGGGGAGCAGTTCTTC
CASSPSGGGRGEQFF
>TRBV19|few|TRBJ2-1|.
TGTGCCAGTAGTATCCTCCGAGGGAGTGGCTATGAGCAGTTCTTC
CASSILRGSGYEQFF
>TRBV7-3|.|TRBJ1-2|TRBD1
TGTGCCAGCAGCCCACAGGGGGCAGCTAACTATGGCTACACCTTC
CASSPQGAANYGYTF
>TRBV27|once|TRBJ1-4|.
TGTGCCAGCAGTTTATCGTGGACGGTGTTGCGCGAAAAACTGTTTTTT
CASSLSWTVLREKLFF
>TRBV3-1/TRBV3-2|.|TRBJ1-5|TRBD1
TGTGCCAGCAGCCCCGGGACAGCTTATAGCAATCAGCCCCAGCATTTT
CASSPGTAYSNQPQHF
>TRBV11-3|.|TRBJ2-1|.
TGTGCCAGCAGCTTGGGTCCCAACAATGAGCAGTTCTTC
CASSLGPNNEQFF
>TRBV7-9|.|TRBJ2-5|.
TGTGCCAGCAGCTTCGGGGATGGAGGTATTGAGACCCAGTACTTC
CASSFGDGGIETQYF
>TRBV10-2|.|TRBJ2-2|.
TGCGCCAGCAGGAAAGGAGAGGGGACCGGGGAGCTGTTTTTT
CASRKGEGTGELFF
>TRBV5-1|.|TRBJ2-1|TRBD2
TGCGCCAGCAGCCCGGGAGGGGTCCATGAGCAGTTCTTC
CASSPGGVHEQFF
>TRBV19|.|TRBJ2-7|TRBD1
TGTGCCAGTAGTGCGGGACAGGCCTACGAGCAGTACTTC
CASSAGQAYEQYF
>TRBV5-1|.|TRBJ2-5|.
TGCGCCAGCAGCTTGGTTTTGGGTAACTACCAAGAGACCCAGTACTTC
CASSLVLGNYQETQYF
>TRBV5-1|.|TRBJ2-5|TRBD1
TGCGCCAGCAGCTCCTTACACGTCGACAGGGAGGAGACCCAGTACTTC
CASSSLHVDREETQYF
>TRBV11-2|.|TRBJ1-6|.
TGTGCCAGCAGCCCACGGAATAGGAATTCACCCCTCCACTTT
CASSPRNRNSPLHF
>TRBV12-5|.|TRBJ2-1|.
TGTGCTAGTGGCCCTGGGTCCGGCGATGAGCAGTTCTTC
CASGPGSGDEQFF
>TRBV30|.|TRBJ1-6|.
TGTGCCTGGAGCACAGGGACCCGCGCGTATAATTCACCCCTCCACTTT
CAWSTGTRAYNSPLHF
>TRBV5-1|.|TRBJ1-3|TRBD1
TGCGCCAGCAGCACAACAGGGGCTGGAAACACCATATATTTT
CASSTTGAGNTIYF
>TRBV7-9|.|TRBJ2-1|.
TGTGCCAGCAGCTTGGTATTAGCGGAACACAATGAGCAGTTCTTC
CASSLVLAEHNEQFF
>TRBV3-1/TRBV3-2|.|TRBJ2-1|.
TGTGCCAGCAGCCAAGAGAGGGAGACTAGGGGGTTCTTC
CASSQERETRGFF
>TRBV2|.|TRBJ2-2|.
TGTGCCAGCAGTGAAGACGGCACCGGGGAGCTGTTTTTT
CASSEDGTGELFF
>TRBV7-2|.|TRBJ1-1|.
TGTGCCAGCAGCTTTCACCACAGGAACACTGAAGCTTTCTTT
CASSFHHRNTEAFF
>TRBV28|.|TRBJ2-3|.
TGTGCCAGCAGATTCACAGATACGCAGTATTTT
CASRFTDTQYF
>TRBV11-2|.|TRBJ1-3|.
TGTGCCAGCAGCTTTTTCAGGGCCAACACCATATATTTT
CASSFFRANTIYF
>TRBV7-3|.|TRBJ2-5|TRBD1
TGTGCCAGCAGCCGAGACGGGACAGGGGGTGAAGAGACCCAGTACTTC
CASSRDGTGGEETQYF
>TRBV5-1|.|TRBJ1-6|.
TGCGCCAGCAGCTCCCAGACGGATTCACCCCTCCACTTT
CASSSQTDSPLHF
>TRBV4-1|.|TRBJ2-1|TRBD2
TGCGCCAGCAGCCACCCGGGACTAGCGGCGTCGTCCGATGAGCAGTTCTTC
CASSHPGLAASSDEQFF
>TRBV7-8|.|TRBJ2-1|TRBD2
TGTGCCAGCAGCGCATCGGGACTAGCGGGTTCTAGCTCCTACAATGAGCAGTTCTTC
CASSASGLAGSSSYNEQFF
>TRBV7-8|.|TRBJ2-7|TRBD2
TGTGCCAGCAGCTCTACGTCACTAGCGGGGTACTTC
CASSSTSLAGYF
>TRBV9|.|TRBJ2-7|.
TGTGCCAGCAGCGTCGGGACAAGCCCGCAGTACTTC
CASSVGTSPQYF
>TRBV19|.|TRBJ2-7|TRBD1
TGTGCCAGTAGTATCCGGGACAGGCCCTACGAGCAGTACTTC
CASSIRDRPYEQYF
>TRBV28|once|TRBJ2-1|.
TGTGCCAGCGAAACATCTTCGGATCCTGAGCAGTTCTTC
CASETSSDPEQFF
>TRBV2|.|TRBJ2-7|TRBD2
TGTGCCAGCAGTGAAATCCGCGGGAGGCCTTCCTACGAGCAGTACTTC
CASSEIRGRPSYEQYF
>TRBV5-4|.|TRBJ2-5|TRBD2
TGTGCCAGCAGCTTGGGGACTAGCGACCAAGAGACCCAGTACTTC
CASSLGTSDQETQYF
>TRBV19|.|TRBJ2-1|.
TGTGCCAGTAGTATGGCCCCGCCGAATGAGCAGTTCTTC
CASSMAPPNEQFF
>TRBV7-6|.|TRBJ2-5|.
TGTGCCAGCAGCGGGACTGGGTACCAAGAGACCCAGTACTTC
CASSGTGYQETQYF
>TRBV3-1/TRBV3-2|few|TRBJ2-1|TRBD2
TGTGCCAGCAGTTCTAGCGGGGTGTACAATGAGCAGTTCTTC
CASSSSGVYNEQFF
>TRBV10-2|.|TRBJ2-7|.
TGCGCCAGCAGTGAAGGCGACTACTACGAGCAGTACTTC
CASSEGDYYEQYF
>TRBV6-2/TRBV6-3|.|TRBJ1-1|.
TGTGCCAGCAGTTACACCAACGACGGACGCCTCTTGAACACTGAAGCTTTCTTT
CASSYTNDGRLLNTEAFF
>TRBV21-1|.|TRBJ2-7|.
TGTGCCAGCAGCAAAGTGGCCTTAACCGGGACAGGGTCCTACGAGCAGTACTTC
CASSKVALTGTGSYEQYF
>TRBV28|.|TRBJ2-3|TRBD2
TGTGCCAGCAAGGTCGGCGGGGGACTAGGGACGCAGTATTTT
CASKVGGGLGTQYF
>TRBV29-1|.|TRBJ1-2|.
TGCAGCGTTGTAGGAGCTAACTATGGCTACACCTTC
CSVVGANYGYTF
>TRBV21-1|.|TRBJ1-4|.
TGTGCCAGCAGCAAGGACAGCCTTGCAACTAATGAAAAACTGTTTTTT
CASSKDSLATNEKLFF
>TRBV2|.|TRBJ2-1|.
TGTGCCAGCAGTTTCTCCAGCTCCAATGAGCAGTTCTTC
CASSFSSSNEQFF